The 10 T cell receptor beta chains in this list originate from one sample, sequenced in a study of blood T cell repertoires in COVID-19. Sequencing was performed with immunoSEQ multiplex PCR; in TCRdb, only in-frame clones are kept and a portion is missing. The data show roughly 230,000 clones, roughly 88% seen once. Specimen: peripheral blood. All receptors come from a man aged 35 to 55 with acute or convalescent COVID-19.

This clone was observed once. The gene calls are TRBV7-2 and TRBJ2-5, with 7 positions matching TRBD2. V lost 4 bases to trimming and J lost 5 bases; unmatched junction nucleotides: 1. The V gene's germline CDR1 is SGHTA and CDR2 FQGNSA. This CDR3 is 12 amino acids long. CDR3 residues: CASSSRGETQYF. CDR3 nucleotide sequence: TGTGCCAGCAGCTCGCGGGGGGAGACCCAGTACTTC.

The chain couples TRBV19 to TRBJ2-7; 10 bases match TRBD2. The CDR3 has 14 amino acids. With 3 bases clipped from V and 4 bases from J, the junction kept 3 bases outside the gene matches. Germline CDR1 LNHDA, CDR2 SQIVND (reference sequence). The DNA for the CDR3 is TGTGCCAGTAGTATCGGTAGCGGGAGGTACGAGCAGTACTTC. Its translation is CASSIGSGRYEQYF.

The genes are TRBV6-1 and TRBJ2-2, with D unclear. CDR1 MNHNS and CDR2 SASEGT come from the germline V gene. Trimming stripped 2 bases from V and 1 base from J, with 5 bases between. This CDR3 spans 14 amino acids. As DNA, the CDR3 is TGTGCCAGCAGTGAATATTGGAACACCGGGGAGCTGTTTTTT. As protein: CASSEYWNTGELFF.

The chain links TRBV4-1 to TRBJ1-5; D ambiguous. The germline CDR1 and CDR2 sequences are MGHRA and YSYEKL. CDR3 size: 13 residues. V was clipped by 4 bases and J by 4 bases, with 8 bases between them. CDR3: CASSLTVNQPQHF. CDR3 DNA: TGCGCCAGCAGCCTGACTGTGAATCAGCCCCAGCATTTT.

V usage is TRBV6-2 or TRBV6-3 and J usage is TRBJ2-1, with 8 nucleotides matching TRBD2. The CDR3 covers 17 residues. CDR1 and CDR2 (germline): MNHEY, SVGEGT. The trim removed 2 bases at V and 0 bases at J, leaving 6 bases unmatched. The CDR3 loop is CASSYPLAGSSYNEQFF. CDR3 bases: TGTGCCAGCAGTTACCCTTTAGCGGGAAGCTCCTACAATGAGCAGTTCTTC.

This rearrangement joins TRBV15 to TRBJ2-3, with 10 nucleotides matching TRBD2. V dropped 1 base and J dropped 1; count of bases not matched to a gene: 5. Germline CDR1 and CDR2: LNHNV and YYDKDF (reference sequence). CDR3 size: 17 residues. CDR3 nucleotide sequence: TGTGCCACCAGCAGAGTTCCTAGCGGGAGAGGCACAGATACGCAGTATTTT. Encoded protein: CATSRVPSGRGTDTQYF.

This clone was observed a single time. The chain is built from TRBV18 and TRBJ2-3; possible D gene TRBD2, 6 bases. V was pared by 0 bases and J by 1 base, with 11 bases between. Per the germline V gene, CDR1 is KGHSH and CDR2 is LQKENI. The CDR3 spans 16 residues. CDR3 sequence (DNA): TGTGCCAGCTCACCACCTGCCCAGCGGGGCACAGATACGCAGTATTTT. Translation gives CASSPPAQRGTDTQYF. The entire variable domain, with the rest obtained from reference TRBV18 and TRBJ2-3, is as follows: NAGVMQNPRHLVRRRGQEARLRCSPMKGHSHVYWYRQLPEEGLKFMVYLQKENIIDESGMPKERFSAEFPKEGPSILRIQQVVRGDSAAYFCASSPPAQRGTDTQYFGPGTRLTVL.

The rearrangement joins TRBV19 to TRBJ1-5; possible D gene TRBD1, 5 bases. Germline V gene sequence: CDR1 LNHDA, CDR2 SQIVND (reference sequence). V was pared by 6 bases and J by 2 bases, with 17 bases between. This CDR3 region has 16 residues. This CDR3 reads CASRGGANAGNQPQHF. The CDR3 DNA reads as TGTGCCAGTAGGGGCGGGGCGAATGCGGGCAATCAGCCCCAGCATTTT. Complete variable domain (other parts from reference TRBV19 and TRBJ1-5): DGGITQSPKYLFRKEGQNVTLSCEQNLNHDAMYWYRQDPGQGLRLIYYSQIVNDFQKGDIAEGYSVSREKKESFPLTVTSAQKNPTAFYLCASRGGANAGNQPQHFGDGTRLSIL.

The rearrangement links TRBV15 to TRBJ2-1, with D possibly matching TRBD2 (5 bases). The CDR3 spans 18 residues. V was pared by 6 bases and J by 0 bases, with 21 bases between. Germline CDR1 is LNHNV and CDR2 is YYDKDF (reference sequence). DNA of the CDR3: TGTGCCACCAGTTCCTCATATCCCAGCGGAAGCTCCTACAATGAGCAGTTCTTC. Translating gives CATSSSYPSGSSYNEQFF.

The chain links TRBV6-4 to TRBJ2-3, with TRBD2 identical over 9 bases. V lost 3 bases and J lost 2; bases outside the gene matches: 15. CDR3 length: 19 residues. Germline V gives CDR1 MRHNA, CDR2 SNTAGT. CDR3 coding DNA: TGTGCCAGCAGTGAATCCTCAGGGAATAGCGGGAGAGACACAGATACGCAGTATTTT. Protein sequence: CASSESSGNSGRDTDTQYF.